Listed below are T cell receptor beta chains from one sample, sequenced in a study of T-cell reconstitution after alpha-beta-depleted transplantation in children. Using its own MiXCR run on the PCR reads, TCRdb lists one record per CDR3 protein. The table lists about a million distinct CDR3 sequences, roughly 29% of them singletons. Here the sequenced sample was PBMCs, mostly from graft donor cells, taken 360 days after TCRalphabeta/CD19-depleted stem cell transplant. All receptors derive from a boy younger than two who had a stem cell transplant for SCID, so the T cells may come from the graft donor. CDR3s include the opening cysteine and the closing phenylalanine or tryptophan. The D gene is left open where the match is weak. Expanded clones are given a class, and other clones once, few, many or no size at all.

cdr3_aa,cdr3_nt,d_call,clone_size,j_call,cdr3_length,v_call
CASSQVETSGHQETQYF,TGTGCCAGCAGCCAAGTTGAGACTAGCGGCCACCAAGAGACCCAGTACTTC,TRBD2,-,TRBJ2-5,17,TRBV4-2
CASRPGGTPSAEQFF,TGTGCCAGCAGGCCAGGAGGGACCCCGTCTGCTGAGCAGTTCTTC,-,many,TRBJ2-1,15,TRBV12-3/TRBV12-4
CASSLGGGGSYEQYF,TGCGCCAGCAGCTTGGGAGGGGGTGGATCCTACGAGCAGTACTTC,-,-,TRBJ2-7,15,TRBV5-1
CASSLKIWGQDTYEQYF,TGTGCCAGCAGCTTAAAGATCTGGGGACAGGATACCTACGAGCAGTACTTC,TRBD1,few,TRBJ2-7,17,TRBV7-6
CASSLLALNTEAFF,TGTGCCAGCAGCTTACTGGCCCTGAACACTGAAGCTTTCTTT,-,many,TRBJ1-1,14,TRBV7-9
CASTGQNYQPQHF,TGTGCCAGCACCGGACAGAATTATCAGCCCCAGCATTTT,-,few,TRBJ1-5,13,TRBV12-3/TRBV12-4
CASSLLLAGGPCEQFF,TGTGCCAGCAGCTTACTTCTAGCGGGGGGGCCGTGTGAGCAGTTCTTC,TRBD2,few,TRBJ2-1,16,TRBV27
CASSPYKSGGSHNEQFF,TGCGCCAGCAGCCCTTACAAAAGCGGGGGGTCCCACAATGAGCAGTTCTTC,TRBD2,few,TRBJ2-1,17,TRBV4-3
CASISDISYEQYF,TGTGCCAGCATTTCGGACATAAGCTACGAGCAGTACTTC,-,-,TRBJ2-7,13,TRBV2
CASSQAFPSDTQYF,TGTGCCAGCAGCCAAGCTTTCCCCTCGGATACGCAGTATTTT,-,-,TRBJ2-3,14,TRBV3-1
CSASRGGARNEQFF,TGCAGTGCTAGTAGGGGGGGGGCCCGCAATGAGCAGTTCTTC,-,few,TRBJ2-1,14,TRBV20-1
CSADWRQGGYEQYF,TGCAGTGCTGATTGGCGACAGGGAGGCTACGAGCAGTACTTC,-,few,TRBJ2-7,14,TRBV20-1
CASSTQLQGAQTDTQYF,TGCGCCAGCAGCACTCAACTACAGGGGGCGCAAACAGATACGCAGTATTTT,TRBD1,-,TRBJ2-3,17,TRBV4-3
CASGAGGTKGYTF,TGTGCCAGCGGGGCGGGGGGAACGAAAGGCTACACCTTC,-,-,TRBJ1-2,13,TRBV3-1
CAISESGTQPQHF,TGTGCCATCAGTGAGTCGGGTACTCAACCCCAGCATTTT,-,-,TRBJ1-5,13,TRBV10-3
CSVRQTAGDEQFF,TGCAGCGTACGTCAGACGGCAGGTGATGAGCAGTTCTTC,-,few,TRBJ2-1,13,TRBV29-1
CASISGFGNTEAFF,TGTGCCAGCATCTCGGGGTTTGGGAACACTGAAGCTTTCTTT,-,-,TRBJ1-1,14,TRBV12-3/TRBV12-4
CSARAGFQETQYF,TGCAGTGCTAGGGCTGGATTCCAAGAGACCCAGTACTTC,-,few,TRBJ2-5,13,TRBV20-1
CAALGGAGLNTGELFF,TGTGCCGCCTTGGGAGGTGCGGGACTGAACACCGGGGAGCTGTTTTTT,-,-,TRBJ2-2,16,TRBV6-1
CASTAGASGNTIYF,TGTGCCAGTACCGCAGGCGCCTCTGGAAACACCATATATTTT,-,few,TRBJ1-3,14,TRBV19
CASSPGGYSYNEQFF,TGTGCCAGCAGCCCTGGGGGGTACTCCTACAATGAGCAGTTCTTC,-,-,TRBJ2-1,15,TRBV7-2
CASSQEGDRGVNEQFF,TGCGCCAGCAGCCAGGAAGGGGACAGGGGAGTGAATGAGCAGTTCTTC,TRBD1,few,TRBJ2-1,16,TRBV4-1
CASAGSGVGQPQHF,TGTGCCAGCGCAGGATCAGGGGTAGGACAGCCCCAGCATTTT,-,-,TRBJ1-5,14,TRBV12-3/TRBV12-4
CASSLLGLYEQFF,TGTGCCAGCAGCTTGTTGGGGTTATATGAGCAGTTCTTC,-,-,TRBJ2-1,13,TRBV5-6
CASSLVVGQGLDTQYF,TGTGCCAGCAGCTTAGTGGTAGGACAGGGATTAGATACGCAGTATTTT,TRBD1,-,TRBJ2-3,16,TRBV7-2
CATSSYSTDTQYF,TGTGCCACCAGCAGCTACAGCACAGATACGCAGTATTTT,-,-,TRBJ2-3,13,TRBV15
CASSWGEGRADTQYF,TGTGCCAGCAGTTGGGGAGAAGGTCGGGCAGATACGCAGTATTTT,-,-,TRBJ2-3,15,TRBV6-5
CASRKNSGGLYNEQFF,TGTGCCAGCAGAAAGAATTCCGGGGGCCTCTACAATGAGCAGTTCTTC,-,few,TRBJ2-1,16,TRBV28
CASSYSGLAANTGELFF,TGTGCCAGCAGTTACTCCGGACTAGCGGCGAACACCGGGGAGCTGTTTTTT,TRBD2,-,TRBJ2-2,17,TRBV6-2/TRBV6-3
CAISEQAYYGYTF,TGTGCCATCAGTGAGCAGGCCTACTATGGCTACACCTTC,-,-,TRBJ1-2,13,TRBV10-3
CASSLGRRSSEQYF,TGTGCCAGCAGCTTAGGGAGACGTTCGTCCGAGCAGTACTTC,-,-,TRBJ2-7,14,TRBV7-2
CSVERENTEAFF,TGCAGCGTTGAGCGAGAGAACACTGAAGCTTTCTTT,-,few,TRBJ1-1,12,TRBV29-1
CASSSPGKGTEAFF,TGTGCCAGCAGCTCCCCAGGGAAAGGGACTGAAGCTTTCTTT,-,-,TRBJ1-1,14,TRBV9
CASSAELARGQNNYGYTF,TGTGCCAGCAGTGCCGAACTTGCGAGGGGACAGAATAACTATGGCTACACCTTC,TRBD1,-,TRBJ1-2,18,TRBV6-1